This TCR beta chain was captured in a study of blood T cell repertoires in COVID-19. Study-wide background: COVID-19 samples, acute and convalescent, were from the United States, Italy and Spain.

Germline V gene data show CDR1 as MNHEY and CDR2 as SVGAGI. The CDR3 spans 15 residues. With 8 bases clipped from V and 0 bases from J, the junction kept 6 bases outside the gene matches. Followed over time, Seattle patients had been enrolled while infection was active. This clone was counted between two and nine times. Sequencing used immunoSEQ multiplex PCR; TCRdb keeps in-frame clones, though not all of them. The sample records around 150,000 clones, 88% being singletons. Sequenced material: peripheral blood. This chain links TRBV6-5 with TRBJ1-4; 7 positions agree with TRBD1. The sequence was collected from a human donor with COVID-19, enrolled during active disease. The donor label of this sample is uncertain. The CDR3 coding sequence is TGTGCCAGCCGGCGGGACAGTGCAACTAATGAAAAACTGTTTTTT. This translates into CASRRDSATNEKLFF.